This passage covers 4 T cell receptor beta chains from one sample sequenced in a study of blood T cell repertoires in COVID-19. Generated by immunoSEQ multiplex PCR, the TCRdb table keeps only in-frame clones and is missing some. Seen here are 91,000 or so clones, 80% to 95% observed once, and the top ten hold 3% to 4%. The sample was peripheral blood. These receptors came from a woman in her 50s in a cohort sampled during active COVID-19.

The gene calls are TRBV6-5 and TRBJ2-7, with D possibly TRBD1 on 6 matching bases. Germline CDR1 reads MNHEY; CDR2 reads SVGAGI. V was pared by 6 bases and J by 0 bases, with 9 bases between. CDR3 length: 13 amino acids. For the CDR3, the DNA is TGTGCCAGCAGAGAGGGGGACTCCTACGAGCAGTACTTC. This sequence encodes CASREGDSYEQYF.

The V call is TRBV28, the J call TRBJ2-3; 11 nucleotides match TRBD2. J gave up 0 bases and V 2 bases, and 10 bases lay outside the gene matches. CDR1 and CDR2 (germline): MDHEN, SYDVKM. This CDR3 contains 19 residues. CDR3 protein: CASSLATSGKSPSTDTQYF. The CDR3 coding sequence is TGTGCCAGCAGTTTAGCGACTAGCGGGAAGAGCCCTAGCACAGATACGCAGTATTTT.

The V gene is TRBV6-6, the J gene TRBJ2-1, with 9 bases identical to TRBD2. Germline assignment: CDR1 MNHNY and CDR2 SVGAGI (reference sequence). Trimming took 3 bases from V and 6 from J; bases not matched to a gene: 9. This CDR3 is built from 16 residues. CDR3 in amino acids: CASSYPIAGASNEQFF. The CDR3 DNA sequence: TGTGCCAGCAGTTATCCCATAGCGGGGGCATCCAATGAGCAGTTCTTC.

V usage is TRBV27 and J usage is TRBJ1-4; no clear D. Trimming cost V 1 base and J 8 bases, with 11 bases left between them. Germline V CDR1 and CDR2: MNHEY, SMNVEV (reference sequence). The CDR3 covers 14 residues. The CDR3 nucleotides read TGTGCCAGCAGTTTATTCGGGGAGGAAGAAAAACTGTTTTTT. Translated, it gives CASSLFGEEEKLFF.